This T cell receptor beta chain was found in a study of OX40 agonist ivuxolimab in advanced cancers. As for the study in general: Averaging roughly 60 years in age, with a range of 23 to 79, the cohort was approximately 83% male.

Only one count was recorded for this clone. What it binds is not known. No patient had autoimmune disease or received systemic immunosuppression. With 5 bases removed from V and 4 bases from J, the gap between germline ends came to 9 bases. The length of the CDR3 is 13 residues. Germline lookup yields CDR1 MNHEY and CDR2 SMNVEV (reference sequence). Sequenced by immunoSEQ multiplex PCR; TCRdb stores in-frame clones only, minus some. The table includes approximately 86,000 clones, roughly 90% detected once. The study, taken as a whole, reports: CD4+ and CD8+ blood T cells expanded clonally by week 6 at 0.1 to 3.0 mg/kg.

The receptor was derived from an adult with an advanced solid tumor such as melanoma, head and neck, liver or kidney cancer. The chain uses TRBV27 and TRBJ1-5; D ambiguous. The sequencing here drew on CD4+ or CD8+ T cells sorted from blood, taken in a trial of the OX40 agonist ivuxolimab. Here the CDR3 DNA reads TGTGCCAGCAGTACAGTGGAGAATCAGCCCCAGCATTTT. It encodes CASSTVENQPQHF.